A selection of T cell receptor beta chains follows, all from one sample in a study of OX40 agonist ivuxolimab in advanced cancers. Profiled with immunoSEQ multiplex PCR; TCRdb holds only in-frame clones, not every one. The table shows about 40,000 clones, with 88% occurring only once. Sequencing was performed on CD4+ or CD8+ T cells sorted from blood, taken in a trial of the OX40 agonist ivuxolimab. The receptors come from an adult with an advanced solid tumor such as melanoma, head and neck, liver or kidney cancer. Each CDR3 is given with its conserved first and last residue. The order of the fields is V gene, D gene, clone size, J gene, CDR3 DNA, CDR3 protein. The D gene is left open where the match is weak. A row's size may be missing; if present it is once, few, many or a size class.

TRBV7-2	NA	NA	TRBJ1-2	TGTGCCAGCAGCCACGATGATTTCTATGGCTACACCTTC	CASSHDDFYGYTF
TRBV11-2	NA	NA	TRBJ2-1	TGTGCCACCGGACTACCTCCTTACAATGAGCAGTTCTTC	CATGLPPYNEQFF
TRBV5-4	TRBD1	NA	TRBJ1-3	TGTGCCAGCAGCCTAGGGACAGGGGCTGGAAACACCATATATTTT	CASSLGTGAGNTIYF
TRBV29-1	TRBD2	NA	TRBJ2-7	TGCAGCGTCGTTAGCGGGAGTCCCTACGAGCAGTACTTC	CSVVSGSPYEQYF
TRBV7-2	NA	NA	TRBJ1-6	TGTGCCAGCAGCTTAGGGAATTCACCCCTCCACTTT	CASSLGNSPLHF
TRBV5-6	TRBD1	NA	TRBJ2-7	TGTGCCAGCAGCTCCACAGGGGACGAGCAGTACTTC	CASSSTGDEQYF
TRBV27	NA	once	TRBJ1-2	TGTGCCAGCAGTCCCCAGGCGGGGATGAAGTGGGGCTACACCTTC	CASSPQAGMKWGYTF
TRBV6-5	NA	NA	TRBJ2-2	TGTGCCAGCACCGTGACCCTAAACGGGGAGCTGTTTTTT	CASTVTLNGELFF
TRBV5-1	NA	once	TRBJ2-5	TGCGCCAGCAGCCCGAGACACCCTCGGGAGACCCAGTACTTC	CASSPRHPRETQYF
TRBV5-1	NA	NA	TRBJ2-7	TGCGCCAGCAGTTTTTCCAACGCCAGGGCCTACGAGCAGTACTTC	CASSFSNARAYEQYF
TRBV19	NA	NA	TRBJ2-1	TGTGCCAGTAGTATAGTGTGGGGTAGTGAGCAGTTCTTC	CASSIVWGSEQFF
TRBV7-8	NA	NA	TRBJ2-7	TGTGCCAGCACCCCTGGGAACGGGAGATCCTACGAGCAGTACTTC	CASTPGNGRSYEQYF
TRBV4-2	NA	NA	TRBJ1-2	TGTGCCAGCAGCTTGGGGGTCGGGGCCTATGGCTACACCTTC	CASSLGVGAYGYTF
TRBV29-1	TRBD1	NA	TRBJ2-7	TGCAGCGTTGCCGGGACAGGGAAGGACGAGCAGTACTTC	CSVAGTGKDEQYF
TRBV6-1	TRBD1	NA	TRBJ1-1	TGTGCCAGCAGGCGACAGGGAAACACTGAAGCTTTCTTT	CASRRQGNTEAFF
TRBV4-1	TRBD2	NA	TRBJ2-1	TGCGCCAGCAGCCGAAATAGCGGGAGTATGGACAATGAGCAGTTCTTC	CASSRNSGSMDNEQFF
TRBV2	NA	NA	TRBJ2-7	TGTGCCACCGCCGGGTGGGGGCCCTCTACGAACGAGCAGTACTTC	CATAGWGPSTNEQYF
TRBV14	NA	NA	TRBJ1-1	TGTGCCAGCAGCTACGGTAACACTGAAGCTTTCTTT	CASSYGNTEAFF
TRBV9	NA	NA	TRBJ2-5	TGTGCCAGCAGCGCCTCGGCGGGGCCGCGAGAGACCCAGTACTTC	CASSASAGPRETQYF
TRBV29-1	NA	NA	TRBJ2-3	TGCAGCGTTGAAGATCGGGGAATGATCACAGATACGCAGTATTTT	CSVEDRGMITDTQYF
TRBV6-5	TRBD2	NA	TRBJ2-2	TGTGCCAGCAGTCCCGGGGGGAACGGGGAGCTGTTTTTT	CASSPGGNGELFF
TRBV7-9	NA	NA	TRBJ2-7	TGTGCCAGCAGCGTGGACCGCGAAGAGTACTTC	CASSVDREEYF
TRBV9	NA	NA	TRBJ1-4	TGTGCCAGCAGCGTAGCCCCGGGGCTGGTTAATGAAAAACTGTTTTTT	CASSVAPGLVNEKLFF
TRBV5-5	NA	NA	TRBJ2-7	TGTGCCAGCAGCTTGGGGCAGGGTTACGACGAGCAGTACTTC	CASSLGQGYDEQYF
TRBV7-9	NA	NA	TRBJ1-2	TGTGCCAGCAGCTTAGAACCCTCGTATGGCTACACCTTC	CASSLEPSYGYTF
TRBV27	NA	NA	TRBJ1-4	TGTGCCAGCAGTTTACGGGGGCCCGGGGTCGGAAATGAAAAACTGTTTTTT	CASSLRGPGVGNEKLFF
TRBV7-9	NA	NA	TRBJ2-7	TGTGCCAGCAGTCCCTCCGTGGGGTTCTACGAGCAGTACTTC	CASSPSVGFYEQYF
TRBV15	TRBD2	NA	TRBJ2-7	TGTGCCACCAGCAGAGATCGAGGCCTAGCGGGTTACGAGCAGTACTTC	CATSRDRGLAGYEQYF
TRBV2	TRBD2	NA	TRBJ2-7	TGTGCCAGCAGTGCCTCACTAGCGGCAGCTTATCGCCCCGCCGTTCGGGAGCAGTACTTC	CASSASLAAAYRPAVREQYF
TRBV5-1	NA	NA	TRBJ1-1	TGCGCCAGCAGCCGAAAAGGGGATATTGCGGACACTGAAGCTTTCTTT	CASSRKGDIADTEAFF
TRBV27	TRBD1	NA	TRBJ1-1	TGTGCCAGCAGTGACAACTCAGGGGGCGCCACTGAAGCTTTCTTT	CASSDNSGGATEAFF
TRBV27	NA	NA	TRBJ1-2	TGTGCCAGCAGTGACAGAGAGCTCTATGGCTACACCTTC	CASSDRELYGYTF
TRBV10-2	NA	once	TRBJ1-2	TGCGCCAGCAGGACCGACAACCACAACTATGGCTACACCTTC	CASRTDNHNYGYTF
TRBV6-6	NA	once	TRBJ2-5	TGTGCCAGCAGTTACGCGTGGGAGTACCAAGAGACCCAGTACTTC	CASSYAWEYQETQYF
TRBV7-9	NA	once	TRBJ1-1	TGTGCCAGCAGCTTAGCGTTACGTATTGAGAACACTGAAGCTTTCTTT	CASSLALRIENTEAFF
TRBV6-1	NA	once	TRBJ1-5	TGTGCCAGCAGTGAGTTGGGGACATTTAACAATCAGCCCCAGCATTTT	CASSELGTFNNQPQHF
TRBV29-1	NA	NA	TRBJ2-1	TGCAGCGTTTTGAGAGGGGGGGGTGAGCAGTTCTTC	CSVLRGGGEQFF
TRBV4-1	TRBD1	NA	TRBJ1-5	TGCGCCAGCAGCCAAGGACAGGGAGGACAGCCCCAGCATTTT	CASSQGQGGQPQHF
TRBV14	NA	NA	TRBJ2-7	TGTGCCAGCAGCCTCGGCTACGAGCAGTACTTC	CASSLGYEQYF
TRBV28	NA	NA	TRBJ2-7	TGTGCCAGCAGTACCAGCAGACAGGACGAGCAGTACTTC	CASSTSRQDEQYF
TRBV5-1	TRBD2	NA	TRBJ2-3	TGCGCCAGCAGCTTGAGGTCGGGAGGAGGAGGCGGTACGCAGTATTTT	CASSLRSGGGGGTQYF
TRBV13	TRBD2	once	TRBJ2-2	TGTGCCAGCAGCCAAGGGAGCGGGAGGGCCGCCGGGGAGCTGTTTTTT	CASSQGSGRAAGELFF
TRBV29-1	NA	NA	TRBJ1-1	TGCAGCGTTGCAACCGGGAGTTACATGAACACTGAAGCTTTCTTT	CSVATGSYMNTEAFF
TRBV27	NA	few	TRBJ1-5	TGTGCCAGCAGCAAGGGGCCGCCAGCCCCAGCATTT	CASSKGPPAPAF
TRBV27	NA	NA	TRBJ2-7	TGTGCCAGCAGTTTGGGCAGGGGCTACGAGCAGTACTTC	CASSLGRGYEQYF
TRBV19	NA	NA	TRBJ1-5	TGTGCCAGTAGTATAGTGGGGGGGCAGCCCCAGCATTTT	CASSIVGGQPQHF
TRBV4-1	NA	NA	TRBJ2-3	TGCGCCAGCAGCCAAGAGGGGCGGGGGCATACGCAGTATTTT	CASSQEGRGHTQYF
TRBV19	NA	NA	TRBJ2-2	TGTGCCAGTAGTATTATCTTAAACACCGGGGAGCTGTTTTTT	CASSIILNTGELFF
TRBV19	TRBD2	NA	TRBJ2-5	TGTGCCAGTAGTATAGTTAGCGGGGGTCAAGAGACCCAGTACTTC	CASSIVSGGQETQYF
TRBV7-6	NA	NA	TRBJ2-3	TGTGCCAGCACCCCTTACATCCGAGATACGCAGTATTTT	CASTPYIRDTQYF